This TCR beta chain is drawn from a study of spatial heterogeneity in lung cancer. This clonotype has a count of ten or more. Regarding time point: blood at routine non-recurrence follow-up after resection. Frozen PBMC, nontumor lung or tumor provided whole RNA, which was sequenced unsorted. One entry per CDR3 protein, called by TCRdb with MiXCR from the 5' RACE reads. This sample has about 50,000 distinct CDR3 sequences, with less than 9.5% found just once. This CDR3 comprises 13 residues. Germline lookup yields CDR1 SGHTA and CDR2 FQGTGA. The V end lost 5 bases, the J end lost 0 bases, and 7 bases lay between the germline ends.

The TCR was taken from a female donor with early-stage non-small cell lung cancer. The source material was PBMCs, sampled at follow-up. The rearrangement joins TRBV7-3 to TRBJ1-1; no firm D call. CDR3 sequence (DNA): TGTGCCAGCAGCGACCAGATGAACACTGAAGCTTTCTTT. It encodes CASSDQMNTEAFF. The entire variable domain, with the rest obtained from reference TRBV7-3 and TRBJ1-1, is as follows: GAGVSQTPSNKVTEKGKYVELRCDPISGHTALYWYRQSLGQGPEFLIYFQGTGAADDSGLPNDRFFAVRPEGSVSTLKIQRTERGDSAVYLCASSDQMNTEAFFGQGTRLTVV.